A single sample is the source of the 20 T cell receptor beta chains below, sequenced in a study of Graves' ophthalmopathy and Graves' hyperthyroidism. TCR beta CDR3 amplification used RNA transcripts. Scientists carried out first-round RT-PCR using HTBI primers and then a second-round multiplex PCR. MiXCR, run by TCRdb on the multiplex PCR reads, gives a single entry per CDR3 protein. This table has more than 1,000,000 distinct CDR3 sequences, approximately 35% appearing once. The sample taken for sequencing was peripheral blood or thyroid tissue (not recorded which). The receptors were gathered from an adult man with Graves' hyperthyroidism.

In its sample, this clonotype was seen many times. The CDR3 DNA is TGCAGTGCTAGAGATCTGGTCAGGAGCTCCTATAATTCACCCCTCCACTTT. Its translation: CSARDLVRSSYNSPLHF. The chain recombines TRBV20-1 with TRBJ1-6; D gene uncertain. The CDR3 consists of 17 residues. Trimming left V 0 bases short and J 0 bases short, with 12 bases between. CDR1 is DFQATT, CDR2 SNEGSKA, per germline (reference sequence).

The table lists this clonotype with a few counts. The rearrangement links TRBV12-3 or TRBV12-4 to TRBJ1-5, with TRBD1 as a possible D gene (5 bases). CDR3 length equals 14 residues. V dropped 5 bases and J dropped 7 bases, with 15 bases sitting between them. The CDR3 protein is CASSQGEARQPQHF. The CDR3, as DNA: TGTGCCAGCAGTCAGGGAGAGGCACGCCAGCCCCAGCATTTT.

To note about this clonotype: An end of the junction does not agree with germline; a read error may underlie this. This chain links TRBV7-8 with TRBJ2-2, with a tentative D call TRBD1 (7 bases). Per the germline V gene, CDR1 is SGHVS and CDR2 is FQNEAQ. This CDR3 spans 16 amino acids. For the CDR3, the DNA is TGTGCCAGCACCTACCCAGGGGGGACGAACACCGGGGAGCTGTCTTGG. It specifies CASTYPGGTNTGELSW.

This sequence joins TRBV20-1 and TRBJ2-7; 9 bases are shared with TRBD1. V lost 2 bases and J lost 6; bases outside the gene matches: 11. The CDR3 spans 15 residues. CDR1 and CDR2 (germline): DFQATT, SNEGSKA (reference sequence). CDR3 sequence reads: CSARWDRVLAGEQYF. The DNA of the CDR3 is TGCAGTGCTAGATGGGACAGGGTATTAGCGGGCGAGCAGTACTTC.

The chain is built from TRBV9 and TRBJ2-2; TRBD1 matches at 7 bases. CDR3 size: 17 residues. From germline, CDR1 is SGDLS and CDR2 YYNGEE. Trimming took 4 bases from V and 6 from J; bases not matched to a gene: 15. CDR3 protein: CASSPNNAKGAAGELFF. For the CDR3, the DNA is TGTGCCAGCAGCCCAAACAATGCAAAGGGGGCGGCCGGGGAGCTGTTTTTT.

This clonotype has a count of ten or more. The chain carries TRBV7-6 and TRBJ2-6; D is uncertain. This CDR3 is 18 amino acids long. Germline V gene data show CDR1 as SGHVS and CDR2 as FNYEAQ. Trimming removed 1 base at V and 1 base at J, with 14 bases between. CDR3 residues: CASSLVAHITSGANVLTF. For the CDR3, the DNA is TGTGCCAGCAGCTTAGTGGCACACATAACATCTGGGGCCAACGTCCTGACTTTC.

In its sample, this clonotype was seen a few times. Its ends do not fully match the called genes, so a read error is possible. The gene calls are TRBV10-3 and TRBJ1-1, with TRBD1 identical over 9 bases. CDR3 length: 16 residues. CDR1 is ENHRY, CDR2 SYGVKD, per germline. The chain's CDR3 is CASSYRQGEGNTEAFF. CDR3 sequence (DNA): TGTGCCAGCAGTTACCGACAGGGGGAAGGGAACACTGAAGCTTTCTTT.

The chain employs TRBV6-5 and TRBJ1-2; the match to TRBD1 covers 12 bases. V lost 2 bases and J lost 2; bases outside the gene matches: 6. Germline CDR1 and CDR2: MNHEY and SVGAGI. This CDR3 is built from 17 residues. The CDR3 DNA sequence: TGTGCCAGCAGTTACCTGGGACAGGGGGCGGGAAACTATGGCTACACCTTC. This codes for CASSYLGQGAGNYGYTF.

A single count supports this clonotype. A read error may produce the germline difference seen at one junction end. This chain joins TRBV5-1 and TRBJ2-5; TRBD1 matches at 8 bases. From germline, CDR1 is SGHRS and CDR2 YFSETQ. The CDR3 totals 15 residues. Written as DNA, the CDR3 is TGCTCCAGCAGTGACCTAGACAGGGGCAAAGAGACCCAGTACTTC. As protein: CSSSDLDRGKETQYF.

The chain recombines TRBV7-8 with TRBJ1-1; possible D gene TRBD1, 5 bases. V was cut by 7 bases and J by 4 bases, with 13 bases left in between. Germline CDR1 is SGHVS and CDR2 is FQNEAQ. The CDR3 has 13 amino acids. The CDR3 DNA sequence: TGTGCCAGCATCGAGGGGCCGACCACTGAAGCTTTCTTT. Its translation: CASIEGPTTEAFF. The whole variable domain, filled in from reference TRBV7-8 and TRBJ1-1, reads GAGVSQSPRYKVAKRGQDVALRCDPISGHVSLFWYQQALGQGPEFLTYFQNEAQLDKSGLPSDRFFAERPEGSVSTLKIQRTQQEDSAVYLCASIEGPTTEAFFGQGTRLTVV.

The chain carries TRBV5-1 and TRBJ2-7, with unresolved D. V lost 0 bases to trimming and J lost 5 bases, with 9 bases between them. The CDR3 is made up of 13 amino acids. From germline, CDR1 is SGHRS and CDR2 YFSETQ. This CDR3 reads CASSLGGFHEQYF. CDR3 nucleotides: TGCGCCAGCAGCTTGGGGGGTTTCCACGAGCAGTACTTC.

The J gene is TRBJ2-5, the V gene TRBV20-1; possibly TRBD1 or TRBD2 for D (5 bases each). From germline, CDR1 is DFQATT and CDR2 SNEGSKA (reference sequence). This CDR3 is built from 18 residues. V was shortened by 0 bases and J by 2 bases, with 22 bases between the two germline ends. This CDR3 is CSARDFGFGRGRQETQYF. The CDR3 coding sequence is TGCAGTGCTAGAGATTTCGGGTTTGGAAGGGGACGACAAGAGACCCAGTACTTC.

This clonotype is a singleton in its sample. V is TRBV5-1 and J is TRBJ2-7; D ambiguous. The V end was cut by 4 bases, the J end by 5 bases, with 13 bases between. Germline V lookup: CDR1 SGHRS, CDR2 YFSETQ. The CDR3 loop spans 13 amino acids. CDR3 region: CASSTERDHEQYF. Here the CDR3 DNA reads TGCGCCAGCAGCACGGAAAGGGATCACGAGCAGTACTTC.

Remarks on this clonotype: A read error is possible here, since a much larger clone lies one base away. V and J are TRBV29-1 and TRBJ2-7; weak D call: TRBD1 (6 bases). CDR3 size: 13 residues. Germline V gene lookup returns CDR1 SQVTM and CDR2 ANQGSEA. The V end lost 4 bases, the J end lost 5 bases, and 15 bases lay between the germline ends. The CDR3 DNA sequence: TGCAGCGTTGTATTAAACAGGGTTGACGAGCAGTACTTC. Its translation: CSVVLNRVDEQYF.

This clonotype appeared many times. The rearrangement uses TRBV29-1 and TRBJ2-7, with D tentatively TRBD1 (8 bases). Germline assignment: CDR1 SQVTM and CDR2 ANQGSEA. Trimming took 3 bases from V and 0 from J, leaving 15 bases between them. This CDR3 is built from 15 residues. CDR3 loop: CSVETAGQDSYEQYF. The DNA for the CDR3 is TGCAGCGTTGAGACAGCGGGACAGGACTCCTACGAGCAGTACTTC.

A single count supports this clonotype. The gene calls are TRBV25-1 and TRBJ1-5, with 11 bases aligning to TRBD1. CDR1 and CDR2 from the germline V gene are MGHDK and SYGVNS. This CDR3 has 17 residues. The J segment lost 4 bases and the V segment lost 1 base, leaving 6 bases of the junction unmatched. The CDR3 nucleotides read TGTGCCAGCAGTGAATTCCCGGGACAGGGGGGAAATCAGCCCCAGCATTTT. Amino acid sequence: CASSEFPGQGGNQPQHF.

The chain links TRBV19 to TRBJ2-3; 10 bases are shared with TRBD1. This CDR3 is built from 14 residues. CDR1 is LNHDA and CDR2 is SQIVND in the germline V gene (reference sequence). With 3 bases clipped from V and 4 bases from J, the junction kept 1 base outside the gene matches. CDR3 DNA: TGTGCCAGTAGTATGGGACAGGGGCCAGATACGCAGTATTTT. It yields the protein CASSMGQGPDTQYF. Supplemented by reference TRBV19 and TRBJ2-3, the full variable domain reads DGGITQSPKYLFRKEGQNVTLSCEQNLNHDAMYWYRQDPGQGLRLIYYSQIVNDFQKGDIAEGYSVSREKKESFPLTVTSAQKNPTAFYLCASSMGQGPDTQYFGPGTRLTVL.

This clonotype was seen more than once but under ten times. This chain links TRBV12-3 or TRBV12-4 with TRBJ2-7, with D possibly matching TRBD1 (5 bases). Between the trimmed V and J ends, which lost 3 bases and 0 bases, there was a span of 9 bases. The CDR3 loop spans 14 amino acids. DNA of the CDR3: TGTGCCAGCAGTTTTTCCAGGGACTCCTACGAGCAGTACTTC. Translating gives CASSFSRDSYEQYF.

This sequence joins TRBV25-1 and TRBJ2-2; possibly TRBD1 for D (5 bases). Per the germline V gene, CDR1 is MGHDK and CDR2 is SYGVNS. CDR3 length equals 15 residues. Trimming pared 6 bases from V and 9 bases from J, leaving 20 bases between. CDR3 DNA sequence: TGTGCCAGCAGCCAAGATTGGGGCAGGCCCTGGGAGCTGTTTTTT. Translated: CASSQDWGRPWELFF.

This rearrangement joins TRBV7-9 to TRBJ1-3, with TRBD1 as a possible D gene (5 bases). CDR1 and CDR2 from the germline V gene are SEHNR and FQNEAQ (reference sequence). CDR3 size: 11 residues. V gave up 5 bases and J gave up 9 bases, with 8 bases separating them. DNA for the CDR3: TGTGCCAGCAGCCCGGGGGGCACCATATATTTT. Translation gives CASSPGGTIYF.